These T cell receptor beta chains were read from a single sample in a study of blood T cell repertoires in COVID-19. Profiling relied on immunoSEQ multiplex PCR, and the TCRdb table lists in-frame clones only, not all of them. The profile shows a few hundred thousand clones, roughly nine tenths of them singletons. The source material was PBMCs or T cells enriched from blood (not recorded which). Receptors originate from a woman aged 30 to 39 who had recovered from COVID-19. Both conserved end residues are part of each CDR3. The D gene is left open where the match is weak.

TRBJ1-2 | TRBV3-1/TRBV3-2 | - | TGTGCCAGCAGCCAAGAAGCGGGGGGCGGGAACTATGGCTACACCTTC | CASSQEAGGGNYGYTF
TRBJ2-1 | TRBV2 | - | TGTGCCAGCAGTGTTGGACCGGGCGGGGAGCAGTTCTTC | CASSVGPGGEQFF
TRBJ1-3 | TRBV19 | TRBD1 | TGTGCCAGTAGTATGTCGACAGGGGGCACCTCTGGAAACACCATATATTTT | CASSMSTGGTSGNTIYF
TRBJ1-2 | TRBV29-1 | - | TGCAGCGTTGAAAGGGGCCAGGCTTATGGCTACACCTTC | CSVERGQAYGYTF
TRBJ1-1 | TRBV18 | - | TGTGCCAGCTCACGGGCCAGGGGAAACACTGAAGCTTTCTTT | CASSRARGNTEAFF
TRBJ1-2 | TRBV10-3 | - | TGTGCCATCAGCCCCGGGGACACCTTCTATGGCTACACCTTC | CAISPGDTFYGYTF
TRBJ2-7 | TRBV30 | - | TGTGCCTGGAGTAGAGGCCTTAACTACGAGCAGTACTTC | CAWSRGLNYEQYF
TRBJ1-1 | TRBV6-5 | - | TGTGCCAGCAGTAGGGACATCAACACTGAAGCTTTCTTT | CASSRDINTEAFF
TRBJ1-1 | TRBV10-3 | TRBD1 | TGTGCCATCAGTGGGCAGGGGGCGAACACTGAAGCTTTCTTT | CAISGQGANTEAFF
TRBJ1-4 | TRBV25-1 | - | TGTGCCAGCGGACCAGGGAATGAAAAACTGTTTTTT | CASGPGNEKLFF
TRBJ2-5 | TRBV5-5 | TRBD2 | TGTGCCAGCAGCTTTAGCCCCCCTGGGACCGGCGGGGGAGAGACCCAGTACTTC | CASSFSPPGTGGGETQYF